The 24 T cell receptor beta chains reported below all come from one sample, sequenced in a study of regulatory T cells in long-lasting Graves disease. HTBI primers from iRepertoire and Arm-PCR of CDR3 regions yielded the TCR beta libraries. TCRdb re-analysed the multiplex PCR reads in MiXCR, keeping a single row per CDR3 protein. The table records a few hundred thousand distinct CDR3 sequences, 20% to 25% of them present only once. Time point indicated: persistent/refractory GD, antithyroid drugs over 5 years with positive TRAb. PBMC RNA served as the TCR library source. The sequencing here drew on peripheral blood mononuclear cells (PBMCs), taken when the disease was refractory, from a patient treated with antithyroid drugs. The receptors stem from a female donor with Graves disease.

This clonotype was found many times. The chain employs TRBV12-3 or TRBV12-4 and TRBJ2-7, with D possibly matching TRBD2 (5 bases). The V gene lost 7 bases and the J gene lost 4 bases, with 14 bases spanning the gap. The CDR3 loop spans 13 amino acids. As DNA, the CDR3 is TGTGCCAGCACCCCGGCACTAGTTTACGAGCAGTACTTC. Its translation: CASTPALVYEQYF.

This clonotype has just a few counts. This chain joins TRBV20-1 and TRBJ2-5; 7 bases are a match to TRBD2. Looked up from germline, CDR1 is DFQATT and CDR2 is SNEGSKA (reference sequence). The V gene end was trimmed by 5 bases and the J gene end by 2 bases; junction bases not matched to a gene: 2. This CDR3 is 12 amino acids long. The CDR3 sequence is CSAGGVQETQYF. The CDR3, as DNA: TGCAGTGCTGGGGGGGTTCAAGAGACCCAGTACTTC.

This clonotype occurred a few times. The chain links TRBV6-5 to TRBJ1-3; D gene ambiguous. The germline V gene encodes CDR1 MNHEY and CDR2 SVGAGI. V was pared by 0 bases and J by 0 bases, with 21 bases between. The CDR3 contains 20 residues. The DNA for the CDR3 is TGTGCCAGCAGTTACTCTCGATCGCCTCGATTAGGCTCCTCTGGAAACACCATATATTTT. It translates to CASSYSRSPRLGSSGNTIYF.

The CDR3 spells CAWRVMNTEAFF. As DNA, the CDR3 is TGTGCCTGGAGGGTAATGAACACTGAAGCTTTCTTT. V gene TRBV30 combines with J gene TRBJ1-1; D gene ambiguous. Germline CDR1 is GTSNPN and CDR2 is SVGIG (reference sequence). Trimming removed 3 bases at V and 0 bases at J, with 5 bases between. The CDR3 has 12 amino acids.

The rearrangement joins TRBV18 to TRBJ1-6; D unclear. Trimming removed 6 bases from V and 5 bases from J, with 11 bases in between. Germline V CDR1 and CDR2: KGHSH, LQKENI. The CDR3 consists of 14 residues. The CDR3 coding sequence is TGTGCCAGCTCGCCCGAAGGGCATAATTCACCCCTCCACTTT. Its translation is CASSPEGHNSPLHF.

The rearrangement links TRBV20-1 to TRBJ2-1; D ambiguous. The germline gives CDR1 DFQATT, CDR2 SNEGSKA (reference sequence). The CDR3 is 11 residues long. The V end lost 3 bases, the J end lost 4 bases, and 4 bases lay between the germline ends. CDR3 residues: CSASLYNEQFF. In DNA, the CDR3 is TGCAGTGCTAGTCTGTACAATGAGCAGTTCTTC.

This chain connects TRBV6-1 to TRBJ1-1; D not certain. Germline CDR1 is MNHNS and CDR2 is SASEGT. CDR3 size: 13 residues. Trimming shortened V by 7 bases and J by 1 base, and 10 bases separated the two germline ends. CDR3 in amino acids: CASMEAQNTEAFF. Here the CDR3 DNA reads TGTGCCAGCATGGAGGCCCAGAACACTGAAGCTTTCTTT.

This clonotype has just a few counts. The V call is TRBV3-1, the J call TRBJ1-6; no clear D gene. The CDR3 length is 14 residues. Trimming stripped 4 bases from V and 10 bases from J, with 14 bases between. The germline gives CDR1 LGHDT, CDR2 YNNKEL (reference sequence). The CDR3 is CASSLVMLGSPLHF. CDR3 DNA sequence: TGTGCCAGCAGCCTTGTAATGTTGGGCTCACCCCTCCACTTT.

With respect to this clonotype: Without the conserved terminal phenylalanine or tryptophan, this CDR3 likely stems from a read error. Here the CDR3 DNA reads TGTGCCAGCAGTTACTCGGGGATCCGGGGGGTTGACACTGAAGCTTTCCTT. It specifies CASSYSGIRGVDTEAFL. The genes are TRBV6-5 and TRBJ1-1, with TRBD1 as a possible D gene (5 bases). V gave up 0 bases and J gave up 3 bases, with 17 bases separating them. The CDR3 covers 17 residues. Germline-derived CDR1 and CDR2 are MNHEY and SVGAGI.

There are many counts of this clonotype. CDR3 sequence: CASSQTLMNTEAFF. DNA of the CDR3: TGTGCCAGCAGTCAGACACTGATGAACACTGAAGCTTTCTTT. The rearrangement links TRBV12-3 or TRBV12-4 to TRBJ1-1; D is undetermined. CDR3 size: 14 residues. The V end lost 5 bases, the J end lost 0 bases, and 10 bases lay between the germline ends.

The sample holds a few counts of this clonotype. The chain joins TRBV9 to TRBJ2-7; 10 bases map to TRBD2. The CDR3 length is 15 residues. Per germline, CDR1 SGDLS and CDR2 YYNGEE. The junction had 6 bases not matched to a gene; V was cut back by 0 bases and J by 6 bases. CDR3 sequence: CASSVGGTSVTEQYF. CDR3 coding DNA: TGTGCCAGCAGCGTAGGGGGGACTAGCGTGACCGAGCAGTACTTC.

The rearrangement links TRBV7-6 to TRBJ2-3, with a possible D match to TRBD2 (6 bases). This CDR3 contains 15 residues. Germline loops: CDR1 SGHVS, CDR2 FNYEAQ. V shed 2 bases and J shed 6 bases, with 15 bases lying between them. The CDR3 bases are TGTGCCAGCAGCTTATCGGGACTCAAGGGGGATACGCAGTATTTT. Encoded protein: CASSLSGLKGDTQYF.

This clonotype came up once. The genes are TRBV9 and TRBJ1-3; 7 bases align to TRBD1. Germline CDR1 reads SGDLS; CDR2 reads YYNGEE. The CDR3 length is 14 residues. The V segment lost 3 bases and the J segment 8 bases; nucleotides outside the gene matches: 8. DNA for the CDR3: TGTGCCAGCAGCGGGTACAGGGGCCTGGACACCATATATTTT. Translation gives CASSGYRGLDTIYF.

With respect to this clonotype: One end of the junction varies from germline; a read error may be responsible. CDR3 sequence (DNA): TGCGCCAGCAGCCAAGTAGGGGGGACCCACGAGCAGTACTTC. It is translated as CASSQVGGTHEQYF. This chain connects TRBV2 to TRBJ2-7, with D possibly called TRBD1 or TRBD2 (6 bases each). Germline V gene sequence: CDR1 SNHLY, CDR2 FYNNEI. The CDR3 spans 14 residues.

The CDR3 bases are TGTGCCAGCAGCCAAGATCTGGCGCCGGGGTCACCCCTCCACTTT. Encoded protein: CASSQDLAPGSPLHF. The chain couples TRBV4-2 to TRBJ1-6; D gene unclear. This CDR3 spans 15 amino acids. Per the germline V gene, CDR1 is LGHNA and CDR2 is YNFKEQ. The V and J ends lost 0 bases and 10 bases respectively, with 13 bases between them.

The chain recombines TRBV7-9 with TRBJ2-7; D may be TRBD2 (5 bases). The ends were cut back, 6 bases at V and 0 bases at J, with 15 bases in the middle. Looked up from germline, CDR1 is SEHNR and CDR2 is FQNEAQ (reference sequence). The CDR3 contains 15 residues. CDR3: CASSLDYRDSYEQYF. CDR3 DNA: TGTGCCAGCAGTCTCGACTACCGAGACTCCTACGAGCAGTACTTC.

In regard to this clonotype: A read error may produce the germline difference seen at one junction end. The rearrangement uses TRBV27 and TRBJ2-7; TRBD1 aligns across 10 bases. The V gene's germline CDR1 is MNHEY and CDR2 SMNVEV (reference sequence). This CDR3 is 15 amino acids long. The CDR3 sequence: CVSRKGTGESYEQYF. CDR3 nucleotides: TGTGTCAGCAGGAAAGGGACAGGGGAGTCCTACGAGCAGTACTTC.

This clonotype was found many times. This chain uses TRBV27 with TRBJ1-2; 7 bases map to TRBD1. The CDR3 consists of 13 residues. Looked up from germline, CDR1 is MNHEY and CDR2 is SMNVEV (reference sequence). The ends lost 6 bases at V and 7 bases at J; junction bases unmatched: 8. The CDR3 region is CASSNTGVGGYTF. In nucleotides, the CDR3 is TGTGCCAGCAGCAACACAGGGGTTGGTGGCTACACCTTC.

V is TRBV3-1 and J is TRBJ1-2; possible D gene TRBD1, 6 bases. Deletions cut 1 base from V and 7 bases from J, with 13 bases between. The CDR3 extends over 14 amino acids. CDR1 and CDR2 from the germline V gene are LGHDT and YNNKEL (reference sequence). The CDR3 sequence: CASSQGTAESGYTF. CDR3 DNA sequence: TGTGCCAGCAGCCAAGGGACAGCGGAGAGTGGCTACACCTTC.

The genes are TRBV2 and TRBJ2-1, with D uncertain. Deletions cut 2 bases from V and 6 bases from J, with 8 bases between. This CDR3 is 13 amino acids long. CDR1 and CDR2 (germline): SNHLY, FYNNEI. The CDR3 sequence is CASSEQIINEQFF. In DNA, the CDR3 is TGTGCCAGCAGTGAACAGATTATCAATGAGCAGTTCTTC.

The rearrangement uses TRBV15 and TRBJ1-3; D is unresolved. Between the trimmed V and J ends, which lost 5 bases and 0 bases, there was a span of 8 bases. The CDR3 spans 14 residues. From germline, CDR1 is LNHNV and CDR2 YYDKDF (reference sequence). The CDR3 nucleotides are TGTGCCACCAGCCCTCACCTCTCTGGAAACACCATATATTTT. Translating it yields CATSPHLSGNTIYF.

This clonotype was picked up many times. The CDR3 coding sequence is TGTGCCAGCAGTTTGGCGGGAGGATATTACGAGCAGTACTTC. Its protein product is CASSLAGGYYEQYF. The chain links TRBV28 to TRBJ2-7, with TRBD2 matching over 8 bases. Germline V gene sequence: CDR1 MDHEN, CDR2 SYDVKM. V lost 3 bases and J lost 4; bases outside the gene matches: 5. This CDR3 contains 14 residues. The full variable domain, its missing parts supplied by reference TRBV28 and TRBJ2-7, is DVKVTQSSRYLVKRTGEKVFLECVQDMDHENMFWYRQDPGLGLRLIYFSYDVKMKEKGDIPEGYSVSREKKERFSLILESASTNQTSMYLCASSLAGGYYEQYFGPGTRLTVT.

Ten or more counts support this clonotype. The rearrangement uses TRBV2 and TRBJ2-2, with 7 nucleotides matching TRBD2. The CDR3 loop spans 15 amino acids. The germline V gene encodes CDR1 SNHLY and CDR2 FYNNEI. The trim removed 6 bases at V and 6 bases at J, leaving 10 bases unmatched. This CDR3 is CASRASGVYAGELFF. The CDR3 region has the DNA TGTGCCAGCAGGGCTAGCGGAGTCTATGCCGGGGAGCTGTTTTTT.

The chain joins TRBV5-1 to TRBJ2-6, with 10 positions matching TRBD2. This CDR3 contains 17 residues. V lost 0 bases to trimming and J lost 0 bases; unmatched junction nucleotides: 0. From germline, CDR1 is SGHRS and CDR2 YFSETQ. The CDR3: CASSLVAGGSGANVLTF. Here the CDR3 DNA reads TGCGCCAGCAGCTTGGTAGCGGGAGGCTCTGGGGCCAACGTCCTGACTTTC.